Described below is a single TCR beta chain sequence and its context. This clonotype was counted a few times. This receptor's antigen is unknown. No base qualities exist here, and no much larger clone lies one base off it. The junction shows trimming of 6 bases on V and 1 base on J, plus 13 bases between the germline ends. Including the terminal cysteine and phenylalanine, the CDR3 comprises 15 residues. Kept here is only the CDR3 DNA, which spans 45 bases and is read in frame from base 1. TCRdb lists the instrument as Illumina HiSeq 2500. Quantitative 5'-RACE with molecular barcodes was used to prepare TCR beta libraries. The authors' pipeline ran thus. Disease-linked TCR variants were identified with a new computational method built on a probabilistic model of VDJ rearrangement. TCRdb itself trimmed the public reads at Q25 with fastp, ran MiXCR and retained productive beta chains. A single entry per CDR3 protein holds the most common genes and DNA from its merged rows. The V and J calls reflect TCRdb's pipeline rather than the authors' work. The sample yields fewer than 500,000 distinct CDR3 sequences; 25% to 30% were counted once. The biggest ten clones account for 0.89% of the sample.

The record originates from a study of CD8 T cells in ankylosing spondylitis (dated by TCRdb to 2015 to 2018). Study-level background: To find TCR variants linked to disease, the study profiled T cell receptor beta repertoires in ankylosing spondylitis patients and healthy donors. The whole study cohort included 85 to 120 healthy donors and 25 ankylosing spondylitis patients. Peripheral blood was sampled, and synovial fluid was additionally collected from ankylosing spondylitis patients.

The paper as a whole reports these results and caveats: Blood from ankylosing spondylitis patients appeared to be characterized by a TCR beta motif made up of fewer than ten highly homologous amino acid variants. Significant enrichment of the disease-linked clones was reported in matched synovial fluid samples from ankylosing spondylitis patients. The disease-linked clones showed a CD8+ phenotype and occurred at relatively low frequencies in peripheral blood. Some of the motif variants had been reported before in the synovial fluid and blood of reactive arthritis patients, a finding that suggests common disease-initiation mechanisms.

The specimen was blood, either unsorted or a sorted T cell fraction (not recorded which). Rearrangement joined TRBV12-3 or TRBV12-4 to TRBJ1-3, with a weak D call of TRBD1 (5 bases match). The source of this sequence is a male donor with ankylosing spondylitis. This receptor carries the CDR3 CASSPDSLSGNTIYF. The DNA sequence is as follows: TGTGCCAGCAGCCCAGACAGTCTATCTGGAAACACCATATATTTT.